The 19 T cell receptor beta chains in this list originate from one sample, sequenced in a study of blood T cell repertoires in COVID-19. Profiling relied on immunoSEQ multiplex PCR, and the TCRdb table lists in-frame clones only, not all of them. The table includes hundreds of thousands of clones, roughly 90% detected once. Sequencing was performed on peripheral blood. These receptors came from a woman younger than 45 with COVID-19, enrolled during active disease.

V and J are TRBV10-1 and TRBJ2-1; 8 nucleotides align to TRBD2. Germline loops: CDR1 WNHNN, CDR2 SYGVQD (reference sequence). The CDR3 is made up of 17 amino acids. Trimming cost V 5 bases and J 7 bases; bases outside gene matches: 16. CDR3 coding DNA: TGCGCCAGCAGTCCCAAACCTGAAGGGACTAGAAAGAATGAGCAGTTCTTC. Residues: CASSPKPEGTRKNEQFF.

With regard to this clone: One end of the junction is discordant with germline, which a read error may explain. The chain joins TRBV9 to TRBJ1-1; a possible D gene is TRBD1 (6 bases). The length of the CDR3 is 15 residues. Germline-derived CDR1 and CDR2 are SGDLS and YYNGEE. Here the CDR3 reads CASSVVTGMNAEAFF. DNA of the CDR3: TGTGCCAGCAGCGTGGTGACAGGAATGAACGCTGAAGCTTTCTTT.

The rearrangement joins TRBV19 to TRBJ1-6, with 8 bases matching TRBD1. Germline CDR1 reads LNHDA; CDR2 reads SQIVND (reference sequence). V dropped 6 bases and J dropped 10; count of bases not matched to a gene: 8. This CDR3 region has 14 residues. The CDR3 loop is CASSISRGHSPLHF. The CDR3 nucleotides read TGTGCCAGTAGCATAAGCAGGGGGCACTCACCCCTCCACTTT.

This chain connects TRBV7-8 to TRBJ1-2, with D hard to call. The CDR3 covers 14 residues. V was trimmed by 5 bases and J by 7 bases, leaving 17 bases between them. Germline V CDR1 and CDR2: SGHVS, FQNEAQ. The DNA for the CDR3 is TGTGCCAGCAGCCAGGCCCGGAGGCTAGCTGGCTACACCTTC. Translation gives CASSQARRLAGYTF. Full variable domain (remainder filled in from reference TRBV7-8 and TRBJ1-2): GAGVSQSPRYKVAKRGQDVALRCDPISGHVSLFWYQQALGQGPEFLTYFQNEAQLDKSGLPSDRFFAERPEGSVSTLKIQRTQQEDSAVYLCASSQARRLAGYTFGSGTRLTVV.

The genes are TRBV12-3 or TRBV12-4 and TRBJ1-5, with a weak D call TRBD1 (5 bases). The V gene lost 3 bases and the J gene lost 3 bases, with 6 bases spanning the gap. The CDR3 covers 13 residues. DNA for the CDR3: TGTGCCAGCAGTTTGGACAACAATCAGCCCCAGCATTTT. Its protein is CASSLDNNQPQHF.

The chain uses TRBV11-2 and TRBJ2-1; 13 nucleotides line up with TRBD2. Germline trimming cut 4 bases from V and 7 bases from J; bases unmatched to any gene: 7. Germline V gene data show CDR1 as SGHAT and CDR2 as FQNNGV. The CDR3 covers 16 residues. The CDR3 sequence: CASSWLTSGRSNEQFF. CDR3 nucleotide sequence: TGTGCCAGCAGCTGGCTGACTAGCGGGAGGTCGAATGAGCAGTTCTTC. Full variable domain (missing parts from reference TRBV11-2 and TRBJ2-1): EAGVAQSPRYKIIEKRQSVAFWCNPISGHATLYWYQQILGQGPKLLIQFQNNGVVDDSQLPKDRFSAERLKGVDSTLKIQPAKLEDSAVYLCASSWLTSGRSNEQFFGPGTRLTVL.

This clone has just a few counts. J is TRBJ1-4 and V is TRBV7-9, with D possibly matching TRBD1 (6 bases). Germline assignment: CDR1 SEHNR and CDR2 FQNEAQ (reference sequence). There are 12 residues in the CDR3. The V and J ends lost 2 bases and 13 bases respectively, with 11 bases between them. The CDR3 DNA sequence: TGTGCCAGCAGCTTAAACAGGGTTAGACTGTTTTTT. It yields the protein CASSLNRVRLFF.

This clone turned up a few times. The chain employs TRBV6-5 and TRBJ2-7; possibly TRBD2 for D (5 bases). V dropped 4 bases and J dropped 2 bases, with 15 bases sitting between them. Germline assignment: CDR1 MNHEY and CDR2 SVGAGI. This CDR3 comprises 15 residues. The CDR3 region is CASSFRGIKPYEQYF. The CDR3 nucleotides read TGTGCCAGCAGTTTCCGGGGTATAAAACCCTACGAGCAGTACTTC.

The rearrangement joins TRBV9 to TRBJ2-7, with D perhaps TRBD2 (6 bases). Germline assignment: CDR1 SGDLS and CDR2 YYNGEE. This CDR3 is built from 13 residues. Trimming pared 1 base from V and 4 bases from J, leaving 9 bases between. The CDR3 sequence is CASSVSGGYEQYF. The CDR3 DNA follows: TGTGCCAGCAGCGTAAGTGGGGGGTACGAGCAGTACTTC.

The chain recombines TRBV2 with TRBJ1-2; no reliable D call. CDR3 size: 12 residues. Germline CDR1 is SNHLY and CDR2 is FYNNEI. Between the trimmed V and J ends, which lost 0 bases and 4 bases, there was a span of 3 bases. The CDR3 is CASSEAGYGYTF. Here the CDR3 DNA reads TGTGCCAGCAGTGAAGCCGGCTATGGCTACACCTTC. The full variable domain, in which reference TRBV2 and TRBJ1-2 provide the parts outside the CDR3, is EPEVTQTPSHQVTQMGQEVILRCVPISNHLYFYWYRQILGQKVEFLVSFYNNEISEKSEIFDDQFSVERPDGSNFTLKIRSTKLEDSAMYFCASSEAGYGYTFGSGTRLTVV.

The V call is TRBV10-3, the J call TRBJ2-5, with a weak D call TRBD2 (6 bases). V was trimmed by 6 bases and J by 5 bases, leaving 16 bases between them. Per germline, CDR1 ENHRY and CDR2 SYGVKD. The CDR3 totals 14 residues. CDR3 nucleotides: TGTGCCATCAGAAATAGCGGAGGGGAGGAGACCCAGTACTTC. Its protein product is CAIRNSGGEETQYF.

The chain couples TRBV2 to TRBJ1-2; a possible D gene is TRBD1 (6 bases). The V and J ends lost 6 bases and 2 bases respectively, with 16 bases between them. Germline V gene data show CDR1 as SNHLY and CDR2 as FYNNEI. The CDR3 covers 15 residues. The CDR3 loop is CASSREGGSNYGYTF. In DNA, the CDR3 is TGTGCCAGCAGCCGGGAGGGGGGGTCCAACTATGGCTACACCTTC.

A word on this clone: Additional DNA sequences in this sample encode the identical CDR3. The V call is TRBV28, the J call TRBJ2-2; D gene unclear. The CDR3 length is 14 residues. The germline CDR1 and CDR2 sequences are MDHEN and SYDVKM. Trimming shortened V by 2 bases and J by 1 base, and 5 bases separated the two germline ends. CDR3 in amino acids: CASSLTRNTGELFF. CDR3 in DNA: TGTGCCAGCAGTTTAACGAGGAACACCGGGGAGCTGTTTTTT.

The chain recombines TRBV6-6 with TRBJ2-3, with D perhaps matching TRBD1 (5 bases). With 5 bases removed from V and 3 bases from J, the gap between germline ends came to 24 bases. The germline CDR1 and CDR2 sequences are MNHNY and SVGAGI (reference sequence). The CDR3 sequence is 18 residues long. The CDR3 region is CASSPLGFTVGRTDTQYF. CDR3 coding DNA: TGTGCCAGCAGTCCCCTGGGCTTTACAGTGGGGCGAACAGATACGCAGTATTTT.

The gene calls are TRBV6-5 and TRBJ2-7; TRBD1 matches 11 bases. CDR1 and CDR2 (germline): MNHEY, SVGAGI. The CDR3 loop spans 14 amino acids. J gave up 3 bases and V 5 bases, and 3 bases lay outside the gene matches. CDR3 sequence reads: CASSRTGGYYEQYF. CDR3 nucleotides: TGTGCCAGCAGTAGGACAGGGGGCTACTACGAGCAGTACTTC.

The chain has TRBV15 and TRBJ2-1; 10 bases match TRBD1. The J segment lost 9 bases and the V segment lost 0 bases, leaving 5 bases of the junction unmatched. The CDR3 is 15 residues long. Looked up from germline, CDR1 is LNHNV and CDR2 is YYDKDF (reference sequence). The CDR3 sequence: CATSRDRDRGGEQFF. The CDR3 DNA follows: TGTGCCACCAGCAGAGATCGGGACAGGGGAGGTGAGCAGTTCTTC.

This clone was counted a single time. In DNA, the CDR3 is TGCGCCAGCAGCTTATCCCCCGGTGAAAAACTGTTTTTT. Protein sequence: CASSLSPGEKLFF. The V call is TRBV5-1, the J call TRBJ1-4, with unresolved D. The CDR3 length is 13 residues. With 2 bases removed from V and 7 bases from J, the gap between germline ends came to 9 bases. CDR1 and CDR2 from the germline V gene are SGHRS and YFSETQ.

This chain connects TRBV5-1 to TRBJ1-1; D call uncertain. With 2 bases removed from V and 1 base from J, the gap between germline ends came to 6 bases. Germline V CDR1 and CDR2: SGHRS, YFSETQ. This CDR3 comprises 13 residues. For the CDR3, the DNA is TGCGCCAGCAGCTTAGCAGGGAACACTGAAGCTTTCTTT. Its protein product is CASSLAGNTEAFF.

CDR3 sequence: CASSSKTSTGELFF. CDR3 nucleotide sequence: TGCGCCAGCAGCTCAAAAACTAGCACCGGGGAGCTGTTTTTT. The V and J genes are TRBV5-1 and TRBJ2-2, with D possibly being TRBD2 (5 bases). CDR3 length: 14 amino acids. Trimming pared 3 bases from V and 4 bases from J, leaving 10 bases between. Germline V gene sequence: CDR1 SGHRS, CDR2 YFSETQ.